These 17 T cell receptor beta chains were all obtained from the same sample, sequenced in a study of cytomegalovirus exposure and HLA in healthy donors. The PCR ran on 60 Vbeta and 13 Jbeta primers. Produced via immunoSEQ multiplex PCR; TCRdb's table is partial and in-frame only. The data contain some 150,000 clones, approximately 8.9% of them singletons. Input material: PBMCs. Every receptor here comes from a woman in her forties in good health and CMV-seropositive.

This clone was seen a handful of times. This sequence joins TRBV29-1 and TRBJ1-3, with 7 nucleotides matching TRBD1. This CDR3 has 13 residues. V dropped 7 bases and J dropped 2; count of bases not matched to a gene: 5. Germline V gene lookup returns CDR1 SQVTM and CDR2 ANQGSEA. The CDR3 DNA sequence: TGCAGCGCTGCCGACAGGGCTGGAAACACCATATATTTT. This codes for CSAADRAGNTIYF.

Only a few counts were recorded for this clone. V usage is TRBV5-1 and J usage is TRBJ2-7; D perhaps matches TRBD1 (6 bases). Trimming cost V 8 bases and J 12 bases, with 21 bases left between them. CDR3 size: 12 residues. The germline gives CDR1 SGHRS, CDR2 YFSETQ. The chain's CDR3 is CASHEGQGLMYF. CDR3 coding DNA: TGCGCCAGTCATGAGGGACAAGGCCTAATGTACTTC.

This clone occurred a few times. This chain uses TRBV7-3 with TRBJ2-1, with TRBD2 matching over 10 bases. Germline V gives CDR1 SGHTA, CDR2 FQGTGA. The CDR3 sequence is 17 residues long. Germline trimming cut 3 bases from V and 5 bases from J; bases unmatched to any gene: 10. CDR3 bases: TGTGCCAGCAGCTTTCGCCATTCTAGCGGGGGCGACAATGAGCAGTTCTTC. Translation: CASSFRHSSGGDNEQFF.

This chain connects TRBV6-6 to TRBJ2-5, with D perhaps matching TRBD1 (5 bases). V dropped 0 bases and J dropped 1 base, with 12 bases sitting between them. CDR1 MNHNY and CDR2 SVGAGI come from the germline V gene (reference sequence). The length of the CDR3 is 16 residues. The CDR3 DNA follows: TGTGCCAGCAGTTACTCACGACAGCCGCCCCAAGAGACCCAGTACTTC. Its protein product is CASSYSRQPPQETQYF.

This clone has a handful of counts. V is TRBV18 and J is TRBJ2-3; 9 bases line up with TRBD2. Trimming removed 2 bases from V and 6 bases from J; junction bases left unmatched: 6. This CDR3 is 15 amino acids long. The germline V gene encodes CDR1 KGHSH and CDR2 LQKENI. CDR3 in amino acids: CASSPGLAGIDTQYF. The DNA for the CDR3 is TGTGCCAGCTCACCAGGGCTAGCGGGGATCGATACGCAGTATTTT.

CDR3 sequence (DNA): TGTGCCAGCAGCGTAGGGTCGCCGGTGATCTATGGCTACACCTTC. Protein: CASSVGSPVIYGYTF. J is TRBJ1-2 and V is TRBV9; D not resolved. CDR3 length equals 15 residues. V was cut by 0 bases and J by 4 bases, with 13 bases left in between. Germline V CDR1 and CDR2: SGDLS, YYNGEE.

The DNA of the CDR3 is TGTGCTAGTGGTTTATCCACAGCACCAGTTTCACCCCTCCACTTT. Protein: CASGLSTAPVSPLHF. The J gene is TRBJ1-6, the V gene TRBV12-5; no clear D. V dropped 3 bases and J dropped 9 bases, with 15 bases sitting between them. The V gene's germline CDR1 is LGHNT and CDR2 FRNRAP. The CDR3 runs to 15 residues.

This clone was counted between two and nine times. The chain joins TRBV10-3 to TRBJ2-5, with 10 bases aligning to TRBD1. The J segment lost 2 bases and the V segment lost 6 bases, leaving 3 bases of the junction unmatched. Germline values: CDR1 ENHRY, CDR2 SYGVKD. The CDR3 runs 14 residues. This chain's CDR3 is CAISPGQGQETQYF. The CDR3 region has the DNA TGTGCCATCAGCCCGGGACAGGGGCAAGAGACCCAGTACTTC.

This chain connects TRBV10-1 to TRBJ2-7; TRBD2 might be the D (7 bases). CDR3 length: 14 residues. Per germline, CDR1 WNHNN and CDR2 SYGVQD (reference sequence). The V end lost 3 bases, the J end lost 5 bases, and 14 bases lay between the germline ends. This CDR3 reads CASSEWTAGHEQYF. For the CDR3, the DNA is TGCGCCAGCAGTGAATGGACAGCGGGGCACGAGCAGTACTTC.

CDR3 amino acids: CASSFRTGQETQYF. The CDR3 region has the DNA TGCGCCAGCAGCTTCAGGACAGGCCAAGAGACCCAGTACTTC. This chain joins TRBV5-1 and TRBJ2-5; the match to TRBD1 covers 7 bases. CDR1 is SGHRS, CDR2 YFSETQ, per germline. Trimming removed 2 bases from V and 1 base from J; junction bases left unmatched: 2. The CDR3 has 14 residues.

This clone was recorded a few times. The chain uses TRBV6-1 and TRBJ1-2, with D possibly matching TRBD1 (6 bases). Germline V CDR1 and CDR2: MNHNS, SASEGT. V was clipped by 5 bases and J by 0 bases, with 10 bases between them. The CDR3 has 14 residues. The CDR3 nucleotides read TGTGCCAGCAGTCTGGACAGTACTAACTATGGCTACACCTTC. Its translation: CASSLDSTNYGYTF.

There are a few counts of this clone. V is TRBV11-3 and J is TRBJ1-1, with D possibly matching TRBD1 (5 bases). CDR3 size: 13 residues. The germline CDR1 and CDR2 sequences are SGHNT and YENEEA. The V and J ends lost 4 bases and 1 base respectively, with 7 bases between them. This CDR3 reads CASSSGGNTEAFF. CDR3 in DNA: TGTGCCAGCAGCTCGGGGGGGAACACTGAAGCTTTCTTT.

Only a few counts were recorded for this clone. The chain has TRBV5-5 and TRBJ2-7; D remains ambiguous. The CDR3 covers 12 residues. The V gene lost 4 bases and the J gene lost 4 bases, with 9 bases spanning the gap. Germline V gene data show CDR1 as SGHKS and CDR2 as YYEKEE (reference sequence). The CDR3 region has the DNA TGTGCCAGCAGCCCGGTTGGTTACGAGCAGTACTTC. Its protein is CASSPVGYEQYF. The whole variable domain, filled in from reference TRBV5-5 and TRBJ2-7, reads DAGVTQSPTHLIKTRGQQVTLRCSPISGHKSVSWYQQVLGQGPQFIFQYYEKEERGRGNFPDRFSARQFPNYSSELNVNALLLGDSALYLCASSPVGYEQYFGPGTRLTVT.

This clone was observed a few times. This chain uses TRBV6-6 with TRBJ1-2, with a possible D match to TRBD1 (6 bases). The CDR3 spans 15 residues. Per germline, CDR1 MNHNY and CDR2 SVGAGI (reference sequence). Trimming stripped 6 bases from V and 2 bases from J, with 16 bases between. The CDR3 DNA sequence: TGTGCCAGCAGCCCCCCGGGACAAAGAAACTATGGCTACACCTTC. Encoded protein: CASSPPGQRNYGYTF.

This clone was found a few times. V gene TRBV7-9 combines with J gene TRBJ2-7, with D tentatively TRBD1 (6 bases). The V gene lost 2 bases and the J gene lost 1 base, with 12 bases spanning the gap. Germline V gives CDR1 SEHNR, CDR2 FQNEAQ (reference sequence). This CDR3 region has 15 residues. DNA for the CDR3: TGTGCCAGCAGCTTATACCGCAGGGGTTCCTACGAGCAGTACTTC. This codes for CASSLYRRGSYEQYF.

This clone was detected a few times. The J gene is TRBJ1-4, the V gene TRBV4-1; TRBD1 is a possible D gene (5 bases). There are 15 residues in the CDR3. The V gene's germline CDR1 is MGHRA and CDR2 YSYEKL. The V gene lost 1 base and the J gene lost 4 bases, with 10 bases spanning the gap. The CDR3, as DNA: TGCGCCAGCAGCCAAGCGACAGCTGATAATGAAAAACTGTTTTTT. Protein product: CASSQATADNEKLFF.

V and J are TRBV5-1 and TRBJ2-5; 7 positions match TRBD2. Germline trimming cut 3 bases from V and 1 base from J; bases unmatched to any gene: 9. CDR3 size: 16 residues. Germline assignment: CDR1 SGHRS and CDR2 YFSETQ. The CDR3 here is CASSSGGDLSQETQYF. The CDR3 DNA follows: TGCGCCAGCAGCTCGGGAGGTGACCTGAGCCAAGAGACCCAGTACTTC.